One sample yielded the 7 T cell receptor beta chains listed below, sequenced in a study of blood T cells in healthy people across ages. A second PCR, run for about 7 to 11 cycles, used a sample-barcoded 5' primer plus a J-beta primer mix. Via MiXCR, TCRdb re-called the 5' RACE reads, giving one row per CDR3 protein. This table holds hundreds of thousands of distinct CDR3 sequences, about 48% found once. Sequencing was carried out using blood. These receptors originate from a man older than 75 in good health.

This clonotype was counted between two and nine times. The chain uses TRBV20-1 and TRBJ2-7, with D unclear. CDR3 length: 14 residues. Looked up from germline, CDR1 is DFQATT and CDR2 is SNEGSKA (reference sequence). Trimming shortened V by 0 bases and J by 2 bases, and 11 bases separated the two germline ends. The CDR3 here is CSARDRRRAYEQYF. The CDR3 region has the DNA TGCAGTGCTAGAGACAGGCGTCGAGCCTACGAGCAGTACTTC.

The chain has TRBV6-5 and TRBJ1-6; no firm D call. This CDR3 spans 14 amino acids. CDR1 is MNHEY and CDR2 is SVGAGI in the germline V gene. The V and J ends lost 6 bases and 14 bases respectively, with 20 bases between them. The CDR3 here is CASRSPTTPSALHF. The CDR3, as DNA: TGTGCCAGCAGGTCCCCGACAACTCCATCAGCCCTCCACTTT.

CDR3 DNA: TGTGCCGTACGGGGTAGCCAAGACAGATACGCGTATTTT. It yields the protein CAVRGSQDRYAYF. The chain combines TRBV6-5 with TRBJ2-3; the D call may be TRBD1 or TRBD2 (5 bases each). Deletions cut 11 bases from V and 14 bases from J, with 26 bases between. The CDR3 is made up of 13 amino acids. Germline V gene sequence: CDR1 MNHEY, CDR2 SVGAGI.

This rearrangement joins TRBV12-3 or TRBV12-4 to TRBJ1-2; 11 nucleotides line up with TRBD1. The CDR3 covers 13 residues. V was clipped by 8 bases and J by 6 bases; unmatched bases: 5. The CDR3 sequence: CASVWDRGNGYTF. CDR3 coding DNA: TGTGCCAGCGTCTGGGACAGGGGGAATGGCTACACCTTC.

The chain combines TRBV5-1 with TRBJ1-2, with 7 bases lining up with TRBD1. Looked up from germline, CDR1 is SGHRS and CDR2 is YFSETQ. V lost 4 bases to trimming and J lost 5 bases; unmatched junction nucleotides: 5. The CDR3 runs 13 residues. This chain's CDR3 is CASSVGQLYGYTF. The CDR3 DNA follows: TGCGCCAGCAGCGTGGGACAGCTATATGGCTACACCTTC.

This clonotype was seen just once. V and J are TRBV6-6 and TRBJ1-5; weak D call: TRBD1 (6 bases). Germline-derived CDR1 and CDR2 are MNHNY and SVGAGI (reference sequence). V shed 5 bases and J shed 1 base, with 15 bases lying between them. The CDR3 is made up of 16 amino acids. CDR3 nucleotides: TGTGCCAGCAGTACACAGGGCTCCCTGAGCAATCAGCCCCAGCATTTT. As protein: CASSTQGSLSNQPQHF.

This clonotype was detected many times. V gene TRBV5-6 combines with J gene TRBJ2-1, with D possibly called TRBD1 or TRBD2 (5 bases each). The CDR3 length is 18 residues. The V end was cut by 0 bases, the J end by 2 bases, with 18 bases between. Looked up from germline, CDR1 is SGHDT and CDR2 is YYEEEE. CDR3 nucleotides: TGTGCCAGCAGCTTGGGCGATTTCTTTTGGGACCCCTACAATGAGCAGTTCTTC. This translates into CASSLGDFFWDPYNEQFF.